The 20 T cell receptor beta chains listed next were all sequenced from one sample in a study of control samples from healthy donors and cancer patients (dated by TCRdb to the early 2020s). To prepare the library, the immunoSEQ multiplex PCR assay was applied. This is the immuneACCESS table as TCRdb keeps it, with only in-frame sequences that have V and J called. A part of the clones is gone; compared with another copy, unresolved V genes explain less than half, and the rest is unexplained. The sample table lists around 110,000 clones, more than 80% of them with a count of one. The top ten constitute 1.1% of the sample. The sequenced sample was PBMCs. These receptors all stem from a woman between 45 and 65 years old with colorectal cancer.

V and J are TRBV2 and TRBJ1-4; tentatively, D is TRBD1 (6 bases). The CDR3 runs to 12 residues. Looked up from germline, CDR1 is SNHLY and CDR2 is FYNNEI. Trimming shortened V by 9 bases and J by 6 bases, and 11 bases separated the two germline ends. The CDR3 DNA reads TGTGCCAGTGGACAGCTGCATGAAAAACTGTTTTTT. It specifies CASGQLHEKLFF.

The chain joins TRBV7-9 to TRBJ1-2, with D unclear. Trimming shortened V by 11 bases and J by 4 bases, and 8 bases separated the two germline ends. The CDR3 loop spans 10 amino acids. Per the germline V gene, CDR1 is SEHNR and CDR2 is FQNEAQ (reference sequence). CDR3 sequence (DNA): TGTGCCGGGCGCGCCTATGGCTACACCTTC. Amino acids: CAGRAYGYTF.

The chain is built from TRBV18 and TRBJ1-4; 8 bases are a match to TRBD1. CDR1 and CDR2 (germline): KGHSH, LQKENI. The CDR3 loop spans 14 amino acids. V lost 6 bases and J lost 8; bases outside the gene matches: 8. CDR3 DNA sequence: TGTGCCAGCTCTCAAGGACAGGGACCCGAAAAACTGTTTTTT. Encoded protein: CASSQGQGPEKLFF.

This clone was counted once. This rearrangement joins TRBV19 to TRBJ2-7; TRBD2 matches at 10 bases. The germline V gene has CDR1 LNHDA and CDR2 SQIVND (reference sequence). Losses at the gene ends were 5 bases for V and 5 bases for J; bases not matched to a gene: 6. The CDR3 sequence is 14 residues long. The CDR3 DNA reads as TGTGCCAGTAGTGGACTAGCGGACCCTAACGAGCAGTACTTC. Translated: CASSGLADPNEQYF.

V usage is TRBV7-9 and J usage is TRBJ1-1, with D possibly being TRBD1 (5 bases). This CDR3 is 14 amino acids long. From germline, CDR1 is SEHNR and CDR2 FQNEAQ (reference sequence). V was shortened by 8 bases and J by 1 base, with 14 bases between the two germline ends. CDR3 region: CASRAPGTNTEAFF. In DNA form, the CDR3 reads TGTGCCAGCCGAGCACCAGGGACGAACACTGAAGCTTTCTTT.

V usage is TRBV30 and J usage is TRBJ1-2; no reliable D call. Trimming stripped 0 bases from V and 5 bases from J, with 16 bases between. The V gene's germline CDR1 is GTSNPN and CDR2 SVGIG (reference sequence). The CDR3 sequence is 15 residues long. The CDR3 DNA sequence: TGTGCCTGGAGTGTACTACCCAGGACCGAATATGGCTACACCTTC. It yields the protein CAWSVLPRTEYGYTF.

The chain is built from TRBV19 and TRBJ1-2; unclear D gene. Germline CDR1 and CDR2: LNHDA and SQIVND (reference sequence). The CDR3 length is 14 residues. The V gene lost 4 bases and the J gene lost 3 bases, with 12 bases spanning the gap. In DNA form, the CDR3 reads TGTGCCAGTAGTAAATCTACTCGGGACTATGGCTACACCTTC. It codes for CASSKSTRDYGYTF. The entire variable domain, with the rest obtained from reference TRBV19 and TRBJ1-2, is as follows: DGGITQSPKYLFRKEGQNVTLSCEQNLNHDAMYWYRQDPGQGLRLIYYSQIVNDFQKGDIAEGYSVSREKKESFPLTVTSAQKNPTAFYLCASSKSTRDYGYTFGSGTRLTVV.

This chain uses TRBV7-6 with TRBJ2-1; 9 nucleotides align to TRBD2. J lost 7 bases, V lost 2 bases, and 9 bases had no gene match. Germline V gives CDR1 SGHVS, CDR2 FNYEAQ. The CDR3 covers 16 residues. In nucleotides, the CDR3 is TGTGCCAGCAGCTTAATAGCTAGCGGGACCAGAAATGAGCAGTTCTTC. This translates into CASSLIASGTRNEQFF.

The J gene is TRBJ1-2, the V gene TRBV5-1, with 12 bases fitting TRBD1. There are 15 residues in the CDR3. J gave up 7 bases and V 4 bases, and 8 bases lay outside the gene matches. The germline CDR1 and CDR2 sequences are SGHRS and YFSETQ. The CDR3 spells CASSEPGQGAGGYTF. The CDR3 DNA is TGCGCCAGCAGCGAGCCGGGACAGGGGGCTGGTGGCTACACCTTC.

This chain uses TRBV19 with TRBJ2-2; a weak D match, TRBD1 (6 bases). This CDR3 region has 15 residues. Germline V gene lookup returns CDR1 LNHDA and CDR2 SQIVND (reference sequence). Trimming stripped 4 bases from V and 6 bases from J, with 15 bases between. CDR3: CASSTWDIQSGELFF. CDR3 coding DNA: TGTGCCAGTAGTACGTGGGACATCCAATCCGGGGAGCTGTTTTTT.

V gene TRBV2 combines with J gene TRBJ2-7, with D possibly being TRBD1 (6 bases). Germline CDR1 is SNHLY and CDR2 is FYNNEI. This CDR3 has 13 residues. V lost 5 bases and J lost 2, with 10 bases in between. The CDR3 loop is CASSMDSAYEQYF. DNA of the CDR3: TGTGCCAGCAGTATGGACAGCGCCTACGAGCAGTACTTC.

The gene calls are TRBV5-1 and TRBJ2-7; 10 nucleotides line up with TRBD1. With V trimmed by 0 bases and J by 5 bases, 2 bases remained unmatched. The CDR3 spans 14 residues. Germline values: CDR1 SGHRS, CDR2 YFSETQ. CDR3 sequence: CASSLGQGAHEQYF. In DNA form, the CDR3 reads TGCGCCAGCAGCTTGGGACAGGGGGCCCACGAGCAGTACTTC.

The chain uses TRBV27 and TRBJ1-1; no definite D call. This CDR3 has 14 residues. Germline V gene sequence: CDR1 MNHEY, CDR2 SMNVEV (reference sequence). V dropped 3 bases and J dropped 1 base, with 9 bases sitting between them. Here the CDR3 reads CASSFSTGNTEAFF. The CDR3 DNA reads TGTGCCAGCAGTTTCTCCACCGGGAACACTGAAGCTTTCTTT.

V is TRBV5-1 and J is TRBJ1-3; no firm D call. The germline V gene encodes CDR1 SGHRS and CDR2 YFSETQ. Trimming pared 2 bases from V and 0 bases from J, leaving 12 bases between. The CDR3 runs 16 residues. The CDR3 sequence: CASSLTGHHSGNTIYF. The CDR3 DNA reads as TGCGCCAGCAGCTTAACCGGGCACCACTCTGGAAACACCATATATTTT.

This clone has a single count. V and J are TRBV27 and TRBJ1-1; 7 bases map to TRBD1. V lost 9 bases and J lost 1; bases outside the gene matches: 5. CDR1 and CDR2 (germline): MNHEY, SMNVEV (reference sequence). The CDR3 length is 13 residues. The CDR3 DNA sequence: TGTGCCAGTCGACAGGGCCGGAACACTGAAGCTTTCTTT. Translating it yields CASRQGRNTEAFF.

The rearrangement uses TRBV5-5 and TRBJ2-7; possibly TRBD1 for D (6 bases). The V gene lost 7 bases and the J gene lost 2 bases, with 19 bases spanning the gap. Germline CDR1 reads SGHKS; CDR2 reads YYEKEE (reference sequence). The CDR3 runs to 15 residues. The CDR3 sequence: CASSINPAGAYEQYF. CDR3 nucleotide sequence: TGTGCCAGCTCAATAAACCCCGCAGGGGCCTACGAGCAGTACTTC.

This clone occurred once. This chain connects TRBV7-3 to TRBJ2-2, with 9 positions matching TRBD2. The CDR3 has 16 amino acids. The ends lost 1 base at V and 5 bases at J; junction bases unmatched: 5. Germline V lookup: CDR1 SGHTA, CDR2 FQGTGA. CDR3 amino acids: CASSLNAGGGTGELFF. CDR3 DNA sequence: TGTGCCAGCAGCTTAAATGCGGGAGGGGGAACCGGGGAGCTGTTTTTT.

The V call is TRBV5-4, the J call TRBJ1-1, with D unclear. Trimming shortened V by 9 bases and J by 0 bases, and 12 bases separated the two germline ends. Per the germline V gene, CDR1 is SGHNT and CDR2 is YYREEE (reference sequence). The CDR3 is 13 residues long. In DNA, the CDR3 is TGTGCCACTGCCTCCAACATGAACACTGAAGCTTTCTTT. It translates to CATASNMNTEAFF.

The chain is built from TRBV10-3 and TRBJ1-6; D gene ambiguous. This CDR3 is built from 13 residues. The germline gives CDR1 ENHRY, CDR2 SYGVKD. V gave up 11 bases and J gave up 4 bases, with 12 bases separating them. The CDR3 bases are TGTGCCGCCCAAGAAGAATATAATTCACCCCTCCACTTT. It encodes CAAQEEYNSPLHF.

The chain carries TRBV27 and TRBJ2-7, with 8 bases fitting TRBD1. The CDR3 is 13 amino acids. Germline trimming cut 9 bases from V and 3 bases from J; bases unmatched to any gene: 7. Germline-derived CDR1 and CDR2 are MNHEY and SMNVEV (reference sequence). CDR3 coding DNA: TGTGCCAGGGACAGGGTTGGGGACTACGAGCAGTACTTC. This codes for CARDRVGDYEQYF.